This TCR beta chain was identified during a study of T-cell reconstitution after alpha-beta-depleted transplantation in children. This clonotype was counted ten times or more. Its antigen remains unidentified. Unique molecular identifiers were used to barcode this TCRbeta library. TCRdb processed the PCR reads anew with MiXCR; each CDR3 protein has one entry. Of some 8,200 distinct CDR3 sequences detected, more than 9.5% appear once; the ten largest clones hold roughly 53%. Per germline, CDR1 SGHTA and CDR2 FQGNSA. V was pared by 2 bases and J by 0 bases, with 11 bases between. The CDR3 is 16 amino acids. Findings and limits, study-wide: When one year had passed after transplant, most T-cell counts and diversity came from newly produced T cells. Several hundred rapidly expanded clones from non-depleted graft cells reportedly supplied alpha-beta T cells about two months post-transplant. Surviving recipient T cells and intrathymic progenitors accounted for some patients' high TCRbeta diversity at day 60.

Sequenced material: PBMCs, mostly from graft donor cells, taken 60 days after TCRalphabeta/CD19-depleted stem cell transplant. The chain employs TRBV7-2 and TRBJ2-1; tentatively, D is TRBD2 (6 bases). This receptor was identified in a patient aged 2 to 10 who had a stem cell transplant for inherited bone marrow failure, so the T cells may come from the graft donor. In DNA form, the CDR3 reads TGTGCCAGCAGCTTATCTTCTAGCGCCTCCTACAATGAGCAGTTCTTC. As protein: CASSLSSSASYNEQFF.